Listed below are T cell receptor beta chains from one sample, sequenced in a study of CD4 and CD8 cells across lung adenocarcinoma regions. TCRdb reprocessed the PCR reads with MiXCR, giving one entry per CDR3 protein. Here the sample spans about 4,000 distinct CDR3 sequences, roughly 51% being singletons. The sequencing input was CD4+ T cells from the margin of a lung tumor. The source is a female donor with lung adenocarcinoma. The CD4 and CD8 labels of this study may be unreliable. Both conserved end residues are part of each CDR3. D genes are given only for firm matches. Size values are once, few and many counts, or a class for expanded clones, and some rows have none.

j_gene	abundance	d_gene	v_gene	CDR3aa	CDR3nt
TRBJ2-1	medium-sized	TRBD1	TRBV12-3/TRBV12-4	CASSRGTGGWDEQFF	TGTGCCAGCAGTAGGGGGACAGGGGGCTGGGATGAGCAGTTCTTC
TRBJ2-1	NA	TRBD1	TRBV10-1	CASSAGGGGGYNEQFF	TGCGCCAGCAGTGCAGGGGGTGGCGGAGGCTACAATGAGCAGTTCTTC
TRBJ1-5	medium-sized	TRBD1	TRBV27	CASSLSRDRYQPQHF	TGTGCCAGCAGTTTGAGTAGGGACAGGTATCAGCCCCAGCATTTT
TRBJ2-7	NA	NA	TRBV5-1	CASSSGRRYEQYF	TGCGCCAGCAGCTCGGGACGGCGCTACGAGCAGTACTTC
TRBJ1-2	NA	NA	TRBV14	CASSLGYTTLQYGYTF	TGTGCCAGCAGCCTGGGGTACACTACATTACAGTATGGCTACACCTTC
TRBJ2-5	NA	NA	TRBV6-1	CASSEVVLAGETQYF	TGTGCCAGCAGTGAAGTGGTACTAGCCGGCGAGACCCAGTACTTC
TRBJ2-3	NA	TRBD2	TRBV27	CASRPTLAGVDTDTQYF	TGTGCCAGCAGACCAACACTAGCGGGAGTTGACACAGATACGCAGTATTTT
TRBJ2-3	once	NA	TRBV30	CAKRGAGDTQYF	TGTGCGAAAAGAGGGGCGGGAGATACGCAGTATTTT
TRBJ1-1	medium-sized	NA	TRBV6-1	CASSDIQNTEAFF	TGTGCCAGCAGCGACATTCAGAACACTGAAGCTTTCTTT
TRBJ2-4	NA	NA	TRBV27	CASTNLGGEQKIQYF	TGTGCCAGCACCAACCTCGGCGGGGAACAAAAGATTCAGTACTTC
TRBJ2-3	NA	TRBD1	TRBV28	CASRPSGDRATNTQYF	TGTGCCAGCCGCCCGTCGGGGGACAGGGCAACAAATACGCAGTATTTT
TRBJ2-1	few	TRBD2	TRBV6-5	CASSYGSGGPGEQFF	TGTGCCAGCAGTTATGGGAGCGGGGGGCCGGGTGAGCAGTTCTTC
TRBJ2-7	NA	NA	TRBV12-3/TRBV12-4	CASGQSSYEQYF	TGTGCCAGCGGACAGTCTTCCTACGAGCAGTACTTC
TRBJ2-3	NA	NA	TRBV28	CASSLVSSIGTDTQYF	TGTGCCAGCAGTTTAGTGTCAAGCATTGGCACAGATACGCAGTATTTT
TRBJ2-4	NA	TRBD1	TRBV27	CASSQTGEQNIQYF	TGTGCCAGCAGCCAAACAGGGGAGCAAAACATTCAGTACTTC